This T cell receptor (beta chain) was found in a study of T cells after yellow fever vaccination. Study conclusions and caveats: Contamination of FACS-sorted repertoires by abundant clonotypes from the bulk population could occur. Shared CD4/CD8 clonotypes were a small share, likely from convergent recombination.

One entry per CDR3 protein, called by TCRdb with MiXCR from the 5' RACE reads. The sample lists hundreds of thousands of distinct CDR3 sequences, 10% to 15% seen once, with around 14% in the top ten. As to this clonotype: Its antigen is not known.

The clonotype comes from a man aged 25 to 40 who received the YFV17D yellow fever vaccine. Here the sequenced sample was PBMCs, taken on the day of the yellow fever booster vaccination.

The CDR3 DNA is TGCGCCAGCAGCTTTGGATTTGACACTGAAGCTTTCTTT. This translates into CASSFGFDTEAFF. V gene TRBV5-1 combines with J gene TRBJ1-1; D unclear. Germline assignment: CDR1 SGHRS and CDR2 YFSETQ. This CDR3 has 13 residues. V lost 2 bases, J lost 3 bases, and 8 bases lay in between. Looking up the rest from reference TRBV5-1 and TRBJ1-1 gives the full variable domain: KAGVTQTPRYLIKTRGQQVTLSCSPISGHRSVSWYQQTPGQGLQFLFEYFSETQRNKGNFPGRFSGRQFSNSRSEMNVSTLELGDSALYLCASSFGFDTEAFFGQGTRLTVV.